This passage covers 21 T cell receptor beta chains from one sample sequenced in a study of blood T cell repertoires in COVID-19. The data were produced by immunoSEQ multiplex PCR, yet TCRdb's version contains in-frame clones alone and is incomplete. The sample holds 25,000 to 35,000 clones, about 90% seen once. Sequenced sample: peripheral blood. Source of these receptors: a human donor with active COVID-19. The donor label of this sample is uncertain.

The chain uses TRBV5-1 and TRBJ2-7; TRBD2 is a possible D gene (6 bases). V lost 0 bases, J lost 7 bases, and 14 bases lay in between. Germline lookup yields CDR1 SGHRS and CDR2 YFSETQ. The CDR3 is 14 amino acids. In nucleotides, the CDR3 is TGCGCCAGCAGCTTGGGGGCAGGGCGGGGAGAGCAGTACTTC. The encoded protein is CASSLGAGRGEQYF.

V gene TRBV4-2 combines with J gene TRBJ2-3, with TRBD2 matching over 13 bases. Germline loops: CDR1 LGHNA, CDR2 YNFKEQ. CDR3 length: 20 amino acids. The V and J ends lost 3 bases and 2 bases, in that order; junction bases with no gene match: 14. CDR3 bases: TGTGCCAGCAGCCATCGGGGACTAGCGGGATCCAAGACGCCCACAGATACGCAGTATTTT. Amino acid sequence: CASSHRGLAGSKTPTDTQYF.

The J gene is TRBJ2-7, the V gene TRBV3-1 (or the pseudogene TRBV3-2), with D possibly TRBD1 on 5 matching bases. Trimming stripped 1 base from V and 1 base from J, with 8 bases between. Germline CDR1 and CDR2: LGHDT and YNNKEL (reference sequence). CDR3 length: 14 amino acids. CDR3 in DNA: TGTGCCAGCAGCCAAGTAAGGGGATCCTACGAGCAGTACTTC. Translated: CASSQVRGSYEQYF.

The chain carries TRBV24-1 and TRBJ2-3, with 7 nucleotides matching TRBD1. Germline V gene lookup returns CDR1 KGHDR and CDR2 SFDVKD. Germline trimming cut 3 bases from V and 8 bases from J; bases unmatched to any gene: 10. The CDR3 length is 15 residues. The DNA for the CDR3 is TGTGCCACCAGTGATCCTCCTAAGGGGGCTGGTACGCAGTATTTT. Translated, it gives CATSDPPKGAGTQYF.

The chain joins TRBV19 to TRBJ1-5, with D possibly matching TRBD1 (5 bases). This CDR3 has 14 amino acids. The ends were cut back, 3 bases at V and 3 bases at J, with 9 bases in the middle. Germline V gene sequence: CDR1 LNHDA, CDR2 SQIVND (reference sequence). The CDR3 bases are TGTGCCAGTAGTATCCAGGGTCCCAATCAGCCCCAGCATTTT. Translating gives CASSIQGPNQPQHF.

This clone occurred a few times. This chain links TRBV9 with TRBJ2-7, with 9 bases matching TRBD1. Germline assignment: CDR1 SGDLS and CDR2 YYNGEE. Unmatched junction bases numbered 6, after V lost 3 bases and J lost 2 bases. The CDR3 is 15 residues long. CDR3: CASSAGRTGAYEQYF. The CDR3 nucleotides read TGTGCCAGCAGCGCAGGAAGGACAGGGGCCTACGAGCAGTACTTC.

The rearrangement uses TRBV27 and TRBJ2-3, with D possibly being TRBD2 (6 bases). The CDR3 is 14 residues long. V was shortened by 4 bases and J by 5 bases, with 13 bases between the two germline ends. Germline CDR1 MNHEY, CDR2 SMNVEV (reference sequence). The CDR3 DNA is TGTGCCAGCAGTTATTCACCGGGACTAGATACGCAGTATTTT. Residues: CASSYSPGLDTQYF.

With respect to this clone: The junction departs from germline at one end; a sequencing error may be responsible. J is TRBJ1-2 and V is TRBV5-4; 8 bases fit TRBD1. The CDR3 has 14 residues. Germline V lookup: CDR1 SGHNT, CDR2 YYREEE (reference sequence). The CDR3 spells CASSLDRASHGYTF. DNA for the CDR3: TGTGCCAGCAGTTTGGACAGGGCGTCGCACGGCTACACCTTC.

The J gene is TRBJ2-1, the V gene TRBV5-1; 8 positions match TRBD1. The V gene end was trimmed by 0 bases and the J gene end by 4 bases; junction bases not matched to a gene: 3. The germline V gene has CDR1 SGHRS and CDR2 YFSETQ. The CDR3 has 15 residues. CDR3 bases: TGCGCCAGCAGCTTGGGACAGGGGTCTTACAATGAGCAGTTCTTC. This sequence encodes CASSLGQGSYNEQFF.

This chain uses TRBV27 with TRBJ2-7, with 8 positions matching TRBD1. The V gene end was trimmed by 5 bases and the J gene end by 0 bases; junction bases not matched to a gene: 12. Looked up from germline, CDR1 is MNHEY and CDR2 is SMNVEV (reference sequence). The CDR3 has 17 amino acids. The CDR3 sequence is CASSPGTGRSGSYEQYF. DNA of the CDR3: TGTGCCAGCAGTCCGGGGACAGGACGATCCGGCTCCTACGAGCAGTACTTC.

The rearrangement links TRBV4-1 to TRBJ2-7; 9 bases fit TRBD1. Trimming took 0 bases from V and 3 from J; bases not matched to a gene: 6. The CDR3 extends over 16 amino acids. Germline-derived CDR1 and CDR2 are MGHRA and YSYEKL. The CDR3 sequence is CASSQDPDRGVYEQYF. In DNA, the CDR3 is TGCGCCAGCAGCCAAGATCCCGACAGGGGGGTCTACGAGCAGTACTTC.

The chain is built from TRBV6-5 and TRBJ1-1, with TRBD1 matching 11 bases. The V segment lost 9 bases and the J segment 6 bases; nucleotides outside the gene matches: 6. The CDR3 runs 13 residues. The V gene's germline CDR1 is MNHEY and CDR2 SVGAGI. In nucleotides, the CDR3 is TGTGCCAGTCACCGGGACAGGGGGTCTGAAGCTTTCTTT. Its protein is CASHRDRGSEAFF.

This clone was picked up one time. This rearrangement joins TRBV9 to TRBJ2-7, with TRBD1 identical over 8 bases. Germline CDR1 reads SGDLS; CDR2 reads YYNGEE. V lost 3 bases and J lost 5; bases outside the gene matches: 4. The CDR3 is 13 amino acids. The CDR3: CASSARGRDEQYF. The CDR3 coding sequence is TGTGCCAGCAGCGCCAGGGGGCGCGACGAGCAGTACTTC.

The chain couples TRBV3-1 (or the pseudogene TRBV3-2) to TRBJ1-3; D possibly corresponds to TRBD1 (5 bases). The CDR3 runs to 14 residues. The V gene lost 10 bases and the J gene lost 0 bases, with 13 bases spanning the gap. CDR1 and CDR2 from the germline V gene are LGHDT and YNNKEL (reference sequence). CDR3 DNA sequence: TGTGCCATCAAGGGGAAAAGCTCTGGAAACACCATATATTTT. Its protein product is CAIKGKSSGNTIYF.

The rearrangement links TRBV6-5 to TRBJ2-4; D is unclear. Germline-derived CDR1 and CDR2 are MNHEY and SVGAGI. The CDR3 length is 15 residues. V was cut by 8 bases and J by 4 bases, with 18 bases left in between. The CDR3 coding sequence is TGTGCCAGCCTCCAAGAGTCCCCCCGAAAAAACATTCAGTACTTC. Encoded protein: CASLQESPRKNIQYF.

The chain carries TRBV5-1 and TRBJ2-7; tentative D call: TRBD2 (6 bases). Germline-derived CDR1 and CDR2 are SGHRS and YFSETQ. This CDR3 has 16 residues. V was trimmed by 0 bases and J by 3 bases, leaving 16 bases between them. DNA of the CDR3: TGCGCCAGCAGCTTGGGGCCGGGAGAGACTTTCTACGAGCAGTACTTC. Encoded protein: CASSLGPGETFYEQYF.

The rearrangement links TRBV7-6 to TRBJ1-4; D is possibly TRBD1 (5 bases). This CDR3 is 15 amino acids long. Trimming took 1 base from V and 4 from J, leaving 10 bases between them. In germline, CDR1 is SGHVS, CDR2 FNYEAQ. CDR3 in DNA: TGTGCCAGCAGCTTAGGGGCAGGGAATAATGAAAAACTGTTTTTT. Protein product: CASSLGAGNNEKLFF.

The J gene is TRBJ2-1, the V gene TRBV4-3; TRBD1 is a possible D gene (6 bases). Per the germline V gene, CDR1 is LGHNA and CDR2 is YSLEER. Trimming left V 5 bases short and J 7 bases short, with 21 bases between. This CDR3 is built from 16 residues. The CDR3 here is CASSEGPAGVGNEQFF. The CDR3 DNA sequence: TGCGCCAGCAGCGAAGGGCCGGCAGGGGTAGGAAATGAGCAGTTCTTC.

The CDR3 region is CASSQGLAGLTDTQYF. The CDR3 DNA follows: TGTGCCAGCAGCCAGGGACTAGCGGGACTCACAGATACGCAGTATTTT. The V call is TRBV3-1 (or the pseudogene TRBV3-2), the J call TRBJ2-3, with 13 bases matching TRBD2. CDR3 length: 16 residues. The junction had 2 bases not matched to a gene; V was cut back by 3 bases and J by 2 bases. Germline V lookup: CDR1 LGHDT, CDR2 YNNKEL (reference sequence).

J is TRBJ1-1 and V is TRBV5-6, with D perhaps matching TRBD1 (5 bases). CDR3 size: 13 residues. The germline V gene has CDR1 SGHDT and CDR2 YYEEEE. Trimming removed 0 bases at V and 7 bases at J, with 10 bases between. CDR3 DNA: TGTGCCAGCAGCTTGGTTCCCGGGGGTGAAGCTTTCTTT. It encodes CASSLVPGGEAFF. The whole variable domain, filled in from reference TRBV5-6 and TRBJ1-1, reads DAGVTQSPTHLIKTRGQQVTLRCSPKSGHDTVSWYQQALGQGPQFIFQYYEEEERQRGNFPDRFSGHQFPNYSSELNVNALLLGDSALYLCASSLVPGGEAFFGQGTRLTVV.

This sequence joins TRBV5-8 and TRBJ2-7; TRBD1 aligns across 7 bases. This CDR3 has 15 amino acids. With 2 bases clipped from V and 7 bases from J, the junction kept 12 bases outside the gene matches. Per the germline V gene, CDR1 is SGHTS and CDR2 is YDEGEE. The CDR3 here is CASSFGTVGIREQYF. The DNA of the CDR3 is TGTGCCAGCAGCTTCGGGACAGTGGGAATACGGGAGCAGTACTTC.